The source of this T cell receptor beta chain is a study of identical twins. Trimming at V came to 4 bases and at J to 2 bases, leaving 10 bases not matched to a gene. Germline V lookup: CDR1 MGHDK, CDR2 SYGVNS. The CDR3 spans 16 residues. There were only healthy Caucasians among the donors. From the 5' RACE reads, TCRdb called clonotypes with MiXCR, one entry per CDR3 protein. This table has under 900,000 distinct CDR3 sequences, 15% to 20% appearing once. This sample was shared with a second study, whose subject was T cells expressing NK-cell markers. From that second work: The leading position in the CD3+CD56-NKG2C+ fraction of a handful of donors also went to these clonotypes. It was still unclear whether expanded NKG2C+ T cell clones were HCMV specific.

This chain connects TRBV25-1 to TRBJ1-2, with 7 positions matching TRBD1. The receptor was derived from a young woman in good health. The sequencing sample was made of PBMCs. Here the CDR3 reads CASSASRGLKNYGYTF. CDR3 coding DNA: TGTGCCAGCAGTGCCTCGAGGGGGCTTAAGAACTATGGCTACACCTTC.